This paragraph covers one T cell receptor (beta chain) sequence. The antigen it binds to is not known. Base qualities are not recorded, but no much larger clone differs from it by a single base. In the germline V gene (reference sequence), CDR1 corresponds to LNHDA and CDR2 to SQIVND. Relative to germline, V is 3 bases shorter and J is 0 bases shorter, with 14 bases between their ends. Counted from cysteine to phenylalanine, this CDR3 has 16 amino acids. Only the CDR3 part of the read is kept: 48 bases, read in frame from the first base. A MiSeq instrument was used for deep resolution sequencing, which targeted depths ranging from 1 in 1 million up to 1 in 200,000 T cells, with coverage averaging 10x for each clonotype. The immunoSEQ hsTCRB Kit was used to generate TCR beta libraries. The paper's data handling went like this. The data were analyzed with ImmunoSEQ Analyzer and ImmunoSEQ Data Assistant, and V, D and J gene assignments followed IMGT definitions. Clonality, which ranges from 0 to 1, was calculated by subtracting the normalized Shannon entropy of productive rearrangement frequencies from one. Public clonotype analysis was restricted to overrepresented clonotypes comprising at least 0.05% of each patient's repertoire. More than ten age-matched healthy donor repertoires from immuneACCESS were used as controls for clonality. TCRdb took this table from immuneACCESS and kept in-frame rearrangements with V and J called. Such tables lack part of the clones; where checked against another copy, unresolved V genes explain under half of the gap, and the rest is unexplained. V, J and clone size were drawn from that table, and D and trimming were deduced from the DNA. The sample table contains around 92,000 clones; only one count was recorded for approximately 80% of them. Jointly, the top ten make up approximately 23% of the sample.

Per the publication, the time point label means: 20 to 30 months on ibrutinib. For TCR beta library preparation, roughly 2 micrograms of genomic DNA was extracted from cryopreserved PBMCs. High-throughput TCR beta sequencing was performed on longitudinal blood samples from CLL patients receiving ibrutinib monotherapy. The patients were enrolled in a single-center, open-label phase 2 trial of ibrutinib monotherapy. This entry belongs to a study of cytotoxic CD8 clonotypes in ibrutinib-treated CLL (dated by TCRdb to 2020 to 2022). Broadly, across the study: The cohort had 11 relapsed/refractory and around 16 treatment-naive patients; 17 to 18 were IGHV unmutated. The response samples were drawn at a median of approximately 12 months into treatment, with a range of about 6 to 36 months. Of the roughly 86 people in the trial, about 25 had longitudinal samples available. Cryopreserved peripheral blood mononuclear cells were obtained prior to treatment, at the time of response, and at either disease progression or sustained remission. An average of 255,043 productive templates and approximately 91,000 productive rearrangements was obtained per sample. Responses were partial in around 25 patients and complete in 2; after median around 68 months follow-up, around 14 stayed in remission and about 12 progressed. Every remission and progressive disease sample was obtained while ibrutinib was still being received by the patients.

Broad study findings and their caveats: At ibrutinib response clonality went up, during sustained remission it held steady, and at progression it dropped back toward baseline. Public clonotypes were rare and either shrank or stayed stable during treatment, and the rise in clonality at ibrutinib response reflected expansion of private clonotypes. Sampling times were not matched between patients in sustained remission and patients whose disease was progressing, and lymph node repertoires were not examined. Baseline clonality exceeded that of age-matched healthy donors and correlated strongly with circulating CD8+ T-cell counts.

The receptor was isolated from a human donor with chronic lymphocytic leukemia. The sequence joins TRBV19 to TRBJ1-2; D gene: possibly TRBD1, on 5 matching bases. The specimen comprised PBMCs, sampled after 24 months of ibrutinib treatment. Read as DNA, the sequence is TGTGCCAGTAGTATGGTATTGGGGGTATCTAACTATGGCTACACCTTC. Its protein reads: CASSMVLGVSNYGYTF.